Each of the 6 T cell receptor beta chains below was sequenced from the same sample in a study of T cell responses to AZD1222 COVID-19 vaccine (dated by TCRdb to the early 2020s). The method behind the library was the immunoSEQ multiplex PCR assay. This is the immuneACCESS table as TCRdb keeps it, with only in-frame sequences that have V and J called. A part of the clones is gone; compared with another copy, unresolved V genes explain less than half, and the rest is unexplained. This sample comprises some 170,000 clones, approximately 90% of them detected only once. The ten largest clonotypes hold 2.5% to 3% of the sample. Reading the label with the study, this specimen's time point is: baseline before first vaccination. The sample was peripheral blood, taken on day 0 of AZD1222 vaccination. Receptors were obtained from an adult in good health.

V gene TRBV5-1 combines with J gene TRBJ1-2; D is uncertain. CDR3 length equals 13 residues. V lost 1 base, J lost 4 bases, and 8 bases lay in between. The germline V gene encodes CDR1 SGHRS and CDR2 YFSETQ. This CDR3 is CASSLPDPYGYTF. In DNA form, the CDR3 reads TGCGCCAGCAGCTTGCCGGACCCCTATGGCTACACCTTC.

The CDR3 spells CASSPEPVRGWEAFF. Written as DNA, the CDR3 is TGTGCCAGCAGTCCTGAACCCGTGAGGGGTTGGGAAGCTTTCTTT. V is TRBV27 and J is TRBJ1-1; D possibly corresponds to TRBD1 (5 bases). Trimming pared 5 bases from V and 8 bases from J, leaving 21 bases between. This CDR3 has 15 amino acids. Germline-derived CDR1 and CDR2 are MNHEY and SMNVEV (reference sequence).

In its sample, this clone was seen once. The chain links TRBV21-1 to TRBJ1-1. TRBV21-1 is given as a pseudogene. This CDR3 is 16 amino acids long. This chain's CDR3 is CASSNGGELLVTEAFF. The CDR3 DNA follows: TGTGCCAGCAGCAATGGGGGGGAACTATTAGTCACTGAAGCTTTCTTT.

The rearrangement joins TRBV5-1 to TRBJ1-2; 7 positions agree with TRBD1. This CDR3 region has 15 residues. V was clipped by 0 bases and J by 3 bases; unmatched bases: 5. Germline loops: CDR1 SGHRS, CDR2 YFSETQ. The CDR3 reads CASSLVQGQDYGYTF. Written as DNA, the CDR3 is TGCGCCAGCAGCTTGGTACAGGGGCAGGACTATGGCTACACCTTC.

The rearrangement uses TRBV28 and TRBJ1-1; no reliable D call. V was trimmed by 7 bases and J by 4 bases, leaving 13 bases between them. There are 13 residues in the CDR3. The germline V gene encodes CDR1 MDHEN and CDR2 SYDVKM. The chain's CDR3 is CASTLTAGTEAFF. CDR3 DNA sequence: TGTGCCAGCACCCTTACCGCCGGCACTGAAGCTTTCTTT.

The V gene is TRBV6-5, the J gene TRBJ2-1, with 8 bases lining up with TRBD2. The CDR3 totals 16 residues. Losses at the gene ends were 0 bases for V and 7 bases for J; bases not matched to a gene: 8. The germline V gene has CDR1 MNHEY and CDR2 SVGAGI. This CDR3 is CASSYSGAGAWNEQFF. The CDR3 DNA reads TGTGCCAGCAGTTACTCCGGAGCGGGAGCGTGGAATGAGCAGTTCTTC.